This TCR beta chain was captured by sequencing in a study of T cells in Graves' hyperthyroidism and ophthalmopathy. Study overall: Staff took peripheral blood when the initial diagnosis was made, before any treatment began. General observations from the study: Most thyroid-expanded clonotypes above 0.001 were also found in blood.

Lactation, pregnancy, other autoimmune disease or uncontrolled infection led to exclusion of patients. This clonotype was seen ten or more times. Its antigen is unidentified. There were TCR beta CDR3 regions amplified from RNA transcripts. Primed by the HTBI set, a first-round RT-PCR was run on the TCR CDR3. MiXCR, applied by TCRdb to the multiplex PCR reads, yields one record per CDR3 protein. The table includes over 500,000 distinct CDR3 sequences, about 15% detected once. CDR3 length: 17 amino acids. V gave up 5 bases and J gave up 0 bases, with 14 bases separating them. This TCR was recovered from a woman between 40 and 55 years old with Graves' hyperthyroidism. Sequencing was done on a sample of blood. This chain links TRBV12-3 or TRBV12-4 with TRBJ1-6; no clear D gene. CDR3 protein: CASSRTSSSSYNSPLHF. CDR3 in DNA: TGTGCCAGCAGTCGGACTTCTTCTAGCTCCTATAATTCACCCCTCCACTTT.